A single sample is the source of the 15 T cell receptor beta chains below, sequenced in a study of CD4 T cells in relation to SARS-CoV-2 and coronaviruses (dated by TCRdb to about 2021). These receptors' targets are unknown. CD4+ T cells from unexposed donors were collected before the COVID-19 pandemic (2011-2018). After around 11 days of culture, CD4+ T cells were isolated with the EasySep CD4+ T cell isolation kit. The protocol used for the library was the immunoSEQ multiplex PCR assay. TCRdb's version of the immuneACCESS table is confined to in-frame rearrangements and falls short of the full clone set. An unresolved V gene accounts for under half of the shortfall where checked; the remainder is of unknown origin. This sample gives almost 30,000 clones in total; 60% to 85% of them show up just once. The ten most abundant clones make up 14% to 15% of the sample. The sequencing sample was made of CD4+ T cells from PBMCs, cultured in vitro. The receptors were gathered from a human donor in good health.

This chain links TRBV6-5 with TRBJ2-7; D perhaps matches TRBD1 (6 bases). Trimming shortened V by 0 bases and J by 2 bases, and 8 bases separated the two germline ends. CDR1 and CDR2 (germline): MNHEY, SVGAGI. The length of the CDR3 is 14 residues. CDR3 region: CASSYSQGPYEQYF. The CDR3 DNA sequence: TGTGCCAGCAGTTACTCCCAGGGGCCCTACGAGCAGTACTTC.

Here the CDR3 DNA reads TGCGCCAGCAGCTTGGGAGGGGGAGGCTACGAGCAGTACTTC. This sequence encodes CASSLGGGGYEQYF. The rearrangement links TRBV5-1 to TRBJ2-7; D is tentatively TRBD1 or TRBD2 (6 bases each). The CDR3 contains 14 residues. In germline, CDR1 is SGHRS, CDR2 YFSETQ. Trimming took 0 bases from V and 3 from J, leaving 10 bases between them.

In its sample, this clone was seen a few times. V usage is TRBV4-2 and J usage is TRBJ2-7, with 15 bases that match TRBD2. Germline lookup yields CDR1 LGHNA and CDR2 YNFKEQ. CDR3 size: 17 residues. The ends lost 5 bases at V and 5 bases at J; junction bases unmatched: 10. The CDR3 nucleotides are TGTGCCAGCAGCTCTCGGACTAGCGGGAGGGCTAGGGACGAGCAGTACTTC. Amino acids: CASSSRTSGRARDEQYF.

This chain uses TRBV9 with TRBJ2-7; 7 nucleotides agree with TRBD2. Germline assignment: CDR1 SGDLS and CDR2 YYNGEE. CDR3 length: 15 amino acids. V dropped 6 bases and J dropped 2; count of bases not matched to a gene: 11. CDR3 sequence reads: CASTPRWEGTYEQYF. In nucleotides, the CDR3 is TGTGCCAGCACCCCGCGTTGGGAGGGGACCTACGAGCAGTACTTC.

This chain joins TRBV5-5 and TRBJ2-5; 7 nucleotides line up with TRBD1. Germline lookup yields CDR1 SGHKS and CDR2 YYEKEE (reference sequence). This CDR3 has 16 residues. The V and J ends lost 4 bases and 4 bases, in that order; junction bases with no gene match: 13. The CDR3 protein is CASSPTKIGGAETQYF. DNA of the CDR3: TGTGCCAGCAGCCCCACCAAGATAGGGGGCGCAGAGACCCAGTACTTC.

CDR3 nucleotide sequence: TGTGCCAGTAGTATAGTCGGTTTGAAGGACGATGATCAGCCCCAGCATTTT. Translated: CASSIVGLKDDDQPQHF. The gene calls are TRBV19 and TRBJ1-5, with D uncertain. CDR3 length: 17 residues. Trimming stripped 1 base from V and 5 bases from J, with 18 bases between. Germline V gene lookup returns CDR1 LNHDA and CDR2 SQIVND (reference sequence). Using reference TRBV19 and TRBJ1-5 for the parts outside the CDR3, the full variable domain is DGGITQSPKYLFRKEGQNVTLSCEQNLNHDAMYWYRQDPGQGLRLIYYSQIVNDFQKGDIAEGYSVSREKKESFPLTVTSAQKNPTAFYLCASSIVGLKDDDQPQHFGDGTRLSIL.

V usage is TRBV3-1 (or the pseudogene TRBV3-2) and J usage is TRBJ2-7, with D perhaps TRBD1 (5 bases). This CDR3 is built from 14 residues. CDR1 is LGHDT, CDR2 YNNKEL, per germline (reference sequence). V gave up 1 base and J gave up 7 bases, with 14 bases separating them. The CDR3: CASSQVSGNGEQYF. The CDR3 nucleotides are TGTGCCAGCAGCCAAGTGTCAGGGAATGGTGAGCAGTACTTC.

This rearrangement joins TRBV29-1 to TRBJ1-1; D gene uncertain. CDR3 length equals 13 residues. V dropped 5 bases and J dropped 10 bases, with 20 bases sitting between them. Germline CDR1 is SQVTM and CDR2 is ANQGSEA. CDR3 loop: CSVTDGPSSGAFF. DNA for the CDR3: TGCAGCGTTACCGACGGCCCCTCTAGCGGAGCTTTCTTT. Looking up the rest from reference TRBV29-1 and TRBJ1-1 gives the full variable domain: SAVISQKPSRDICQRGTSLTIQCQVDSQVTMMFWYRQQPGQSLTLIATANQGSEATYESGFVIDKFPISRPNLTFSTLTVSNMSPEDSSIYLCSVTDGPSSGAFFGQGTRLTVV.

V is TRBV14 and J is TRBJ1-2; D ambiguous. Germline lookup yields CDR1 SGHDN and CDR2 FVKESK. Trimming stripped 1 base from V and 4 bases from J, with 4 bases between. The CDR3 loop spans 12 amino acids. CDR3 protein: CASSQGGYGYTF. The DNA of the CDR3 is TGTGCCAGCAGCCAAGGGGGCTATGGCTACACCTTC.

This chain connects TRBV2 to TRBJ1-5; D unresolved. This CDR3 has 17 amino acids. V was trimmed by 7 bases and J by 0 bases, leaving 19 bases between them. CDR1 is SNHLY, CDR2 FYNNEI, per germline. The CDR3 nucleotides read TGTGCCAGCATTCTGACTCTGGGGTCGAATAGCAATCAGCCCCAGCATTTT. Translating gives CASILTLGSNSNQPQHF.

CDR3 region: CASSGGPMNTEAFF. CDR3 bases: TGTGCCAGCAGCGGGGGGCCCATGAACACTGAAGCTTTCTTT. This rearrangement joins TRBV7-2 to TRBJ1-1; possibly TRBD1 for D (6 bases). The germline V gene has CDR1 SGHTA and CDR2 FQGNSA. The CDR3 is made up of 14 amino acids. The V end was cut by 5 bases, the J end by 0 bases, with 10 bases between.

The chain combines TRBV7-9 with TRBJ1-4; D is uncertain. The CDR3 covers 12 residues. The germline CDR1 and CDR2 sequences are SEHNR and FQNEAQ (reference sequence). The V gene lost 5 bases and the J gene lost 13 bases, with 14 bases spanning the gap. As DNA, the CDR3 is TGTGCCAGCAGCGAGAACGGAGCTGGACTGTTTTTT. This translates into CASSENGAGLFF.

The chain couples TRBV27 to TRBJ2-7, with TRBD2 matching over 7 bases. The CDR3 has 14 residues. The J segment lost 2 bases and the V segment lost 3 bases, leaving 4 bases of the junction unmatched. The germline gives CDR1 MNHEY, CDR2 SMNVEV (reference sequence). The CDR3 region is CASSLYGRAYEQYF. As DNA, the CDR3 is TGTGCCAGCAGTTTGTATGGGAGGGCCTACGAGCAGTACTTC.

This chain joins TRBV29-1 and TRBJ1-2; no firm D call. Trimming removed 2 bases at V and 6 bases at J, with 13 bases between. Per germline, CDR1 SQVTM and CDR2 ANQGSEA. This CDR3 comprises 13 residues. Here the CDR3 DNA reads TGCAGCGTTGAAACCGGAATCGGCGATGGCTACACCTTC. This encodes CSVETGIGDGYTF.

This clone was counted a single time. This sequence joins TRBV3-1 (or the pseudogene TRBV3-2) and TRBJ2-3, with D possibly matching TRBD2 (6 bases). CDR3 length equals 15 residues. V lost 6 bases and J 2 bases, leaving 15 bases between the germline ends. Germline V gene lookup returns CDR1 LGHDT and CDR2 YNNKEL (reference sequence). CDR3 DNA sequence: TGTGCCAGCAGGACGAGTAGCGGACCCACAGATACGCAGTATTTT. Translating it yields CASRTSSGPTDTQYF.